These 16 T cell receptor beta chains originate from one sample sequenced in a study of blood T cell repertoires in COVID-19. Assay used: immunoSEQ multiplex PCR; TCRdb lists only in-frame clones, some missing. The table records about 140,000 clones, 80% to 90% of them present only once. The sequenced material came from peripheral blood. The receptors were sampled from a woman in her 50s with acute or convalescent COVID-19.

The chain uses TRBV19 and TRBJ1-2, with D perhaps TRBD1 (6 bases). The CDR3 extends over 17 amino acids. Looked up from germline, CDR1 is LNHDA and CDR2 is SQIVND (reference sequence). V was clipped by 4 bases and J by 5 bases, with 23 bases between them. This CDR3 is CASSTLQGQILFYGYTF. CDR3 in DNA: TGTGCCAGTAGTACCCTCCAGGGGCAGATACTTTTTTATGGCTACACCTTC.

This chain links TRBV5-4 with TRBJ2-2; perhaps TRBD1 as D (5 bases). CDR3 length equals 16 residues. CDR1 and CDR2 from the germline V gene are SGHNT and YYREEE (reference sequence). V dropped 4 bases and J dropped 6 bases, with 19 bases sitting between them. CDR3 sequence: CASSEEGHSGAGELFF. CDR3 nucleotide sequence: TGTGCCAGCAGCGAGGAAGGACATTCAGGCGCCGGGGAGCTGTTTTTT.

The chain combines TRBV7-2 with TRBJ1-2; no clear D. Germline V gene lookup returns CDR1 SGHTA and CDR2 FQGNSA. This CDR3 contains 14 residues. Trimming removed 5 bases at V and 4 bases at J, with 14 bases between. The CDR3 bases are TGTGCCAGCAGCGGCCTCCCTCCCCCCTATGGCTACACCTTC. Its translation: CASSGLPPPYGYTF.

This chain connects TRBV2 to TRBJ2-1; 7 nucleotides align to TRBD2. J was trimmed by 4 bases and V by 0 bases; bases with no gene match: 12. Looked up from germline, CDR1 is SNHLY and CDR2 is FYNNEI. This CDR3 is 18 amino acids long. CDR3 region: CASSEATQLALSYNEQFF. The CDR3 DNA follows: TGTGCCAGCAGTGAAGCCACCCAACTAGCGCTTTCATACAATGAGCAGTTCTTC.

This sequence joins TRBV3-1 (or the pseudogene TRBV3-2) and TRBJ1-5; D ambiguous. The CDR3 has 16 residues. The V end was cut by 1 base, the J end by 2 bases, with 12 bases between. Germline V gene sequence: CDR1 LGHDT, CDR2 YNNKEL (reference sequence). DNA for the CDR3: TGTGCCAGCAGCCAAGGTCGATCGAGAGGCAATCAGCCCCAGCATTTT. Translating it yields CASSQGRSRGNQPQHF.

V and J are TRBV1 and TRBJ2-6; whether TRBD2, the table's D call, matches the DNA was not checked. TRBV1 is recorded as a pseudogene. CDR3 size: 19 residues. CDR3 protein: CTSSQSWEKADSGANVLTF. CDR3 DNA: TGCACCAGCAGCCAGAGTTGGGAGAAGGCGGACTCTGGGGCCAACGTCCTGACTTTC.

The genes are TRBV29-1 and TRBJ1-6, with TRBD1 as a possible D gene (5 bases). Germline CDR1 reads SQVTM; CDR2 reads ANQGSEA. The length of the CDR3 is 15 residues. The V end lost 7 bases, the J end lost 0 bases, and 13 bases lay between the germline ends. This CDR3 is CSAREGSSYNSPLHF. In DNA, the CDR3 is TGCAGCGCCCGGGAGGGGAGCTCCTATAATTCACCCCTCCACTTT. Filled out from reference TRBV29-1 and TRBJ1-6, the complete variable domain reads SAVISQKPSRDICQRGTSLTIQCQVDSQVTMMFWYRQQPGQSLTLIATANQGSEATYESGFVIDKFPISRPNLTFSTLTVSNMSPEDSSIYLCSAREGSSYNSPLHFGNGTRLTVT.

The CDR3: CASSYSGNEKLFF. CDR3 DNA sequence: TGTGCCAGCAGTTATTCAGGGAACGAAAAACTGTTTTTT. The rearrangement links TRBV6-5 to TRBJ1-4; D might be TRBD1 (5 bases). Between the trimmed V and J ends, which lost 3 bases and 8 bases, there was a span of 10 bases. CDR3 length: 13 amino acids. Germline V gene data show CDR1 as MNHEY and CDR2 as SVGAGI.

This clone appeared a few times. The chain carries TRBV14 and TRBJ1-1; D gene unclear. V lost 3 bases and J lost 2, with 10 bases in between. Germline lookup yields CDR1 SGHDN and CDR2 FVKESK. The CDR3 spans 14 residues. This CDR3 reads CASSQTGINTEAFF. The CDR3 bases are TGTGCCAGCAGCCAGACCGGGATAAACACTGAAGCTTTCTTT.

The genes are TRBV7-9 and TRBJ2-1, with TRBD2 identical over 13 bases. Germline CDR1 is SEHNR and CDR2 is FQNEAQ (reference sequence). This CDR3 comprises 15 residues. V was clipped by 6 bases and J by 7 bases; unmatched bases: 6. The CDR3 here is CASRVLAGGPNEQFF. CDR3 bases: TGTGCCAGCAGGGTACTAGCGGGAGGGCCTAATGAGCAGTTCTTC.

This chain connects TRBV29-1 to TRBJ1-2, with a weak D call TRBD1 (5 bases). The CDR3 spans 13 residues. V was shortened by 0 bases and J by 10 bases, with 15 bases between the two germline ends. The germline CDR1 and CDR2 sequences are SQVTM and ANQGSEA. CDR3 nucleotide sequence: TGCAGCGTTGAAGATCGCAGGGATCTTGACTACACCTTC. This gives the protein CSVEDRRDLDYTF.

The chain uses TRBV6-5 and TRBJ2-3; D not resolved. This CDR3 region has 13 residues. V was trimmed by 9 bases and J by 3 bases, leaving 13 bases between them. Looked up from germline, CDR1 is MNHEY and CDR2 is SVGAGI. CDR3 in amino acids: CASLDSITDTQYF. The CDR3 DNA follows: TGTGCCAGTCTAGATAGCATAACAGATACGCAGTATTTT.

This clone was seen a handful of times. The chain couples TRBV7-9 to TRBJ1-5, with 10 bases matching TRBD1. The CDR3 consists of 15 residues. The V gene end was trimmed by 8 bases and the J gene end by 1 base; junction bases not matched to a gene: 5. Looked up from germline, CDR1 is SEHNR and CDR2 is FQNEAQ (reference sequence). The CDR3 region is CASGQGVTSNQPQHF. DNA of the CDR3: TGTGCCAGCGGACAGGGGGTCACGAGCAATCAGCCCCAGCATTTT. Full variable domain (outside the CDR3, taken from reference TRBV7-9 and TRBJ1-5): DTGVSQNPRHKITKRGQNVTFRCDPISEHNRLYWYRQTLGQGPEFLTYFQNEAQLEKSRLLSDRFSAERPKGSFSTLEIQRTEQGDSAMYLCASGQGVTSNQPQHFGDGTRLSIL.

The chain employs TRBV6-5 and TRBJ1-2; D may be TRBD1 (6 bases). Germline V CDR1 and CDR2: MNHEY, SVGAGI. V shed 0 bases and J shed 7 bases, with 9 bases lying between them. There are 13 residues in the CDR3. The CDR3 DNA reads TGTGCCAGCAGTTACTCCAGGGGCGGTGGCTACACCTTC. Protein sequence: CASSYSRGGGYTF.

The chain links TRBV11-3 to TRBJ1-5, with TRBD1 matching over 12 bases. Losses at the gene ends were 2 bases for V and 6 bases for J; bases not matched to a gene: 8. The CDR3 contains 17 residues. The germline gives CDR1 SGHNT, CDR2 YENEEA. The CDR3, as DNA: TGTGCCAGCAGCTTACCCCTCCGGGACAGGGGGCCTCAGCCCCAGCATTTT. The encoded protein is CASSLPLRDRGPQPQHF.

The rearrangement joins TRBV11-3 to TRBJ2-7; 7 nucleotides align to TRBD1. Trimming cost V 5 bases and J 0 bases; bases outside gene matches: 7. Germline-derived CDR1 and CDR2 are SGHNT and YENEEA. The CDR3 loop spans 15 amino acids. The CDR3 DNA reads as TGTGCCAGCAGCGTCGACAGGGCCCCCTCCTACGAGCAGTACTTC. Protein sequence: CASSVDRAPSYEQYF.